The clone carrying this T cell receptor beta chain has more than one count but fewer than ten. This may stem from a read error, because a much larger clone lies one nucleotide away. The data originate from a study of CD8+CD57+ T cells in acquired aplastic anemia. The patients chosen for sequencing had shown expansion of CD8+CD57+ cells (detected by flow cytometry). When blood sampling took place, the patients had received no therapy. CDR3 and TCR beta VDJ profiling relied on a genomic DNA template. Via MiXCR, TCRdb re-called the reads, giving one row per CDR3 protein. Of 400,000 to 600,000 distinct CDR3 sequences in the sample, around 30% were seen once. The TCR comes from a human donor with aplastic anemia. Specimen: sorted CD4+, CD8+, or CD8+CD57+ T cells (not recorded which) from PBMCs.

The DNA for the CDR3 is TGTGCCAGTAGTATAATCACCAGGGATCAGTCCCAGCATTTT. Translation gives CASSIITRDQSQHF. V usage is TRBV19 and J usage is TRBJ1-5, with D possibly being TRBD1 (5 bases). The CDR3 length is 14 residues. Germline values: CDR1 LNHDA, CDR2 SQIVND (reference sequence).